The clone carrying this TCR beta chain was picked up one time. Its antigen is as yet unknown. Sequence at one end of the junction differs from germline and may be a read error. These data belong to a study of glioma-infiltrating T cells. TCR alpha and beta CDR3 regions were amplified from RNA using iRepertoire nested multiplex PCR. TCRdb passed the multiplex PCR reads through MiXCR, listing each CDR3 protein once. The repertoire holds roughly 120,000 distinct CDR3 sequences, about 23% seen once, with 13% to 15% in the top ten. Study results and limitations: Above-expected tissue-blood divergence occurred in all gliomas, most in low-grade ones.

The TCR originated in a human donor with low-grade glioma or glioblastoma, undergoing nonglioma brain surgery, or in good health (not recorded which). The sequencing input was glioma tissue, nonneoplastic brain tissue, or PBMCs (not recorded which).

CDR3 region: CAGSSPGRHNEQFF. In DNA form, the CDR3 reads TGTGCCGGCAGCTCACCCGGGAGACACAATGAGCAGTTCTTC. The chain carries TRBV7-9 and TRBJ2-1; a possible D gene is TRBD2 (6 bases). This CDR3 has 14 residues. Per germline, CDR1 SEHNR and CDR2 FQNEAQ (reference sequence).